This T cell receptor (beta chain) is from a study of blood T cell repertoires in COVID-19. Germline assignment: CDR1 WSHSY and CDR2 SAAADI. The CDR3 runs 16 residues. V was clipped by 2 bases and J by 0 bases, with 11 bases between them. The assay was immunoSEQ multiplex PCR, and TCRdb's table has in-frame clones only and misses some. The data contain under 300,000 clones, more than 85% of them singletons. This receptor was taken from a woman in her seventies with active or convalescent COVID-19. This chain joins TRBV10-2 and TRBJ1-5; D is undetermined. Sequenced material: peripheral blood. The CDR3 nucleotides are TGCGCCAGCAGTGAGCATGCGGGTTATAGCAATCAGCCCCAGCATTTT. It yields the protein CASSEHAGYSNQPQHF.